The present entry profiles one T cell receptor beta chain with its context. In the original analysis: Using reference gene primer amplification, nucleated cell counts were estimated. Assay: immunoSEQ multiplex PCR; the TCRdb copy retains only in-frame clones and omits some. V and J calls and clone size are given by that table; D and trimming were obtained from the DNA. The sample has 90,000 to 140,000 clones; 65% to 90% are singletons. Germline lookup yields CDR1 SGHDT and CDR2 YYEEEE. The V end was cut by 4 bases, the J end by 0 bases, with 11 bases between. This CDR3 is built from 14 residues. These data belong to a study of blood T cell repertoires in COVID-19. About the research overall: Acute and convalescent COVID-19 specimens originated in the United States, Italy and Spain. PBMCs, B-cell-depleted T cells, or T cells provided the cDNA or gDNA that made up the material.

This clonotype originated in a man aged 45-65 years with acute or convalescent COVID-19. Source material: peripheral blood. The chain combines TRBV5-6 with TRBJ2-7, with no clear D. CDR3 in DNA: TGTGCCAGCAGCGTTACCCTTAGCTCCTACGAGCAGTACTTC. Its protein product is CASSVTLSSYEQYF.